A selection of T cell receptor beta chains follows, all from one sample in a study of cytomegalovirus exposure and HLA in healthy donors. Profiling relied on immunoSEQ multiplex PCR, and the TCRdb table lists in-frame clones only, not all of them. The data show 80,000 to 95,000 clones, with 81% seen just once and about 1.9% held by the top ten. Sample: PBMCs. These receptors were collected from a woman aged 25 to 45 in good health and CMV-seronegative. The CDR3 runs from the conserved cysteine through the conserved F or W. D genes are given only for firm matches. Clone size is given for some rows only: seen once, a few or many times, or a class if the clone is expanded.

TRBJ2-1,TRBD1,-,TRBV19,TGTGCCAGTAGAAGGGACAGGCTGAGCTCCTACAATGAGCAGTTCTTC,CASRRDRLSSYNEQFF
TRBJ2-3,-,-,TRBV28,TGTGCCAGCATCAATAGGGGGGGGAGTGGGGATACGCAGTATTTT,CASINRGGSGDTQYF
TRBJ2-7,TRBD2,-,TRBV7-8,TGTGCCAGCAGCCGTTCCGGGACTAGCGGGAGAGTTAACTACGAGCAGTACTTC,CASSRSGTSGRVNYEQYF
TRBJ2-7,-,-,TRBV5-1,TGCGCCAGCAGCTTGTCACCTAGAGGCGAGCAGTACTTC,CASSLSPRGEQYF
TRBJ1-1,TRBD1,-,TRBV28,TGTGCCAGCAGTTTGGGGGACAGTTACACTGAAGCTTTCTTT,CASSLGDSYTEAFF
TRBJ2-5,TRBD2,-,TRBV28,TGTGGAAGCGGGGGTTACGAAGAGACCCAGTACTTC,CGSGGYEETQYF
TRBJ1-4,-,-,TRBV29-1,TGCAGCGTTCTTGGGGAGACTAATGAAAAACTGTTTTTT,CSVLGETNEKLFF
TRBJ2-7,-,-,TRBV28,TGTGCCAGCAGTCCCGGACTAAGCTACGAGCAGTACTTC,CASSPGLSYEQYF
TRBJ1-2,-,-,TRBV28,TGTGCCAGCAGTTACCGGGTCAGTTTAGTAGGCTACACCTTC,CASSYRVSLVGYTF
TRBJ1-3,-,few,TRBV10-3,TGTGCCGAGGCCAGGGGTGGCTCTGGAAACACCATATATTTT,CAEARGGSGNTIYF
TRBJ2-2,TRBD1,few,TRBV14,TGTGCCAGCAGCCCCCAGGGCAGGGGGCCCGGGGAGCTGTTTTTT,CASSPQGRGPGELFF
TRBJ2-7,-,-,TRBV10-3,TGTGCCATACAGCCGGGACACCGAACGACATACGAGCAGTACTTC,CAIQPGHRTTYEQYF
TRBJ1-2,TRBD1,-,TRBV6-5,TGTGCCAGCAGTTACTCGGGACAGCCTTTCTACACCTTC,CASSYSGQPFYTF
TRBJ2-1,TRBD2,-,TRBV7-6,TGTGCCAGCAGCTTAGGGGGACTAGCGGGAGTCACTGAGCAGTTCTTC,CASSLGGLAGVTEQFF
TRBJ1-2,-,-,TRBV4-1,TGCGCCAGCAGCCAGGGGGCAGCGCAGTTGAATGGCTACACCTTC,CASSQGAAQLNGYTF
TRBJ2-1,TRBD2,-,TRBV6-4,TGTGCCAGCAGTGACTCTCTAGCGGGAGTTAAGTTCTTC,CASSDSLAGVKFF
TRBJ1-4,TRBD1,-,TRBV27,TGTGCCAGCAGGTTACAGGGGGCGCGTGAAAAACTGTTTTTT,CASRLQGAREKLFF
TRBJ1-1,-,-,TRBV28,TGTGCCAGCAGTGTAACAGTGAGAAGGTTCAGGAACACTGAAGCTTTCTTT,CASSVTVRRFRNTEAFF
TRBJ2-2,TRBD2,few,TRBV6-1,TGTGCCAGCAGTGAAAAGGAGGGGACTAGCTGGTCCGGGGAGCTGTTTTTT,CASSEKEGTSWSGELFF
TRBJ2-1,-,-,TRBV6-5,TGTGCCAGCAGCTCAGTCCCCCGCTCCTACAATGAGCAGTTCTTC,CASSSVPRSYNEQFF
TRBJ1-1,-,-,TRBV5-4,TGTGCCAGCAGCTTGGATTCAGGGTTTTCGGGTTTGAACACTGAAGCTTTCTTT,CASSLDSGFSGLNTEAFF
TRBJ1-5,-,-,TRBV19,TGTGCCAGTAGTATCAGTGGACTGACGGAGCCCCAGCATTTT,CASSISGLTEPQHF
TRBJ2-7,TRBD2,-,TRBV19,TGTGCCAGTAGTATAGCCTCCGGAGGAAGAGCGGGGGAGTACGAGCAGTACTTC,CASSIASGGRAGEYEQYF
TRBJ1-1,TRBD1,few,TRBV25-1,TGTGCCAGCAGTGACATGGTTACAGGGGTGCCTTCCTGGACTGAAGCTTTCTTT,CASSDMVTGVPSWTEAFF
TRBJ1-5,-,-,TRBV7-9,TGTGCCAGCAGCCGGGACGGGGGAGGCAATCAGCCCCAGCATTTT,CASSRDGGGNQPQHF
TRBJ2-4,TRBD2,-,TRBV19,TGTGCCAGTAGTATACAGCGGGAAGCCAAAAACATTCAGTACTTC,CASSIQREAKNIQYF
TRBJ1-1,-,-,TRBV7-9,TGTGCCAGCAGCCCCCACAGGGAAGATGCTTTCTTT,CASSPHREDAFF
TRBJ1-1,-,-,TRBV7-9,TGTGCCAGCAGCTTTAGACAGGAAGCTTTCTTT,CASSFRQEAFF
TRBJ2-1,TRBD2,-,TRBV7-8,TGTGCCAGCAGCATCAGAGTCCTAGCGGGAGGGCCGGGGGGCGATGAGCAGTTCTTC,CASSIRVLAGGPGGDEQFF
TRBJ2-7,TRBD2,-,TRBV30,TGTGCCTGGATTAAGCGGGAGGGATTCTACGAGCAGTACTTC,CAWIKREGFYEQYF
TRBJ2-1,TRBD2,-,TRBV27,TGTGCCAGCAGTTTCGGGACTAGCGGCTCCTACAATGAGCAGTTCTTC,CASSFGTSGSYNEQFF
TRBJ2-2,TRBD2,once,TRBV10-1,TGCGCCAGCAGTATTTTTCTAGCGGGAGGGCCGGGCACCGGGGAGCTGTTTTTT,CASSIFLAGGPGTGELFF
TRBJ1-2,-,-,TRBV30,TGTGCCTGGAGTAATATGTATGGCTACACCTTC,CAWSNMYGYTF
TRBJ2-1,TRBD2,-,TRBV19,TGTGCCAGTAGTACACGGGGGGGGATATTCAATGAGCAGTTCTTC,CASSTRGGIFNEQFF
TRBJ2-4,-,-,TRBV30,TGTGCCTGGAGTGTATCCGGACTCTATAACATTCAGTACTTC,CAWSVSGLYNIQYF
TRBJ2-7,-,-,TRBV2,TGTGCCAGCACACTATACCCGACAGGCTCCTACGAGCAGTACTTC,CASTLYPTGSYEQYF
TRBJ2-2,-,-,TRBV6-5,TGTGCCAGCAGCCCCATGAGTCCCGGGGAGCTGTTTTTT,CASSPMSPGELFF
TRBJ1-2,TRBD1,once,TRBV7-6,TGTGCCAGCAGCTTACAGGGGGCCGGTGGCTACACCTTC,CASSLQGAGGYTF
TRBJ1-1,-,-,TRBV5-5,TGTGCCAGCAGCTTGGAACAGAGGAACACTGAAGCTTTCTTT,CASSLEQRNTEAFF
TRBJ2-2,TRBD2,once,TRBV4-1,TGCGCCAGCAGCCAAGATGGTGCGGGAGGAGGTACCGGGGAGCTGTTTTTT,CASSQDGAGGGTGELFF
TRBJ1-2,TRBD1,once,TRBV15,TGTGCCACCAGCGTACCGGGACAGGGGGCCCGCGAGTGGGCTTTGACCTTC,CATSVPGQGAREWALTF
TRBJ2-1,TRBD1,-,TRBV6-6,TGTGCCAGCAGTTACTCGACTACAGGGGCCAATGAGCAGTTCTTC,CASSYSTTGANEQFF
TRBJ2-6,-,-,TRBV9,TGTGCCAGCAGCCTCAACGGGGGGCAGACTGGGGCCAACGTCCTGACTTTC,CASSLNGGQTGANVLTF
TRBJ2-3,TRBD2,-,TRBV4-2,TGTGCCAGCAGCCGAACAACTCCGACTAGCGGTAGCACAGATACGCAGTATTTT,CASSRTTPTSGSTDTQYF
TRBJ2-1,TRBD2,-,TRBV9,TGTGCCAGCAGCCCTTGGGATAGCGGGAGTTTCTCCTACAATGAGCAGTTCTTC,CASSPWDSGSFSYNEQFF
TRBJ2-1,-,few,TRBV9,TGTGCCAGCAGCCCCGGGATTAGGGGGAATGAGCAGTTCTTC,CASSPGIRGNEQFF
TRBJ2-7,TRBD1,-,TRBV18,TGTGCCAGCTCACCACCTTTGACAGGGAGCCCCTACGAGCAGTACTTC,CASSPPLTGSPYEQYF
TRBJ1-5,-,-,TRBV7-8,TGTGCCAGCAGCTTAACCGATTCAGGCCAGCATTTT,CASSLTDSGQHF
TRBJ2-7,TRBD2,-,TRBV5-5,TGTGCCAGCAGCGGGACTAGCGGGAGGTCCTACGAGCAGTACTTC,CASSGTSGRSYEQYF
TRBJ1-2,TRBD1,-,TRBV19,TGTGCCAGCACAGGGGGCAGAAACTATGGCTACACCTTC,CASTGGRNYGYTF
TRBJ1-4,TRBD1,once,TRBV10-3,TGTGCCATCAGTGAGTCGGGACAGGGACTGTTTTTT,CAISESGQGLFF